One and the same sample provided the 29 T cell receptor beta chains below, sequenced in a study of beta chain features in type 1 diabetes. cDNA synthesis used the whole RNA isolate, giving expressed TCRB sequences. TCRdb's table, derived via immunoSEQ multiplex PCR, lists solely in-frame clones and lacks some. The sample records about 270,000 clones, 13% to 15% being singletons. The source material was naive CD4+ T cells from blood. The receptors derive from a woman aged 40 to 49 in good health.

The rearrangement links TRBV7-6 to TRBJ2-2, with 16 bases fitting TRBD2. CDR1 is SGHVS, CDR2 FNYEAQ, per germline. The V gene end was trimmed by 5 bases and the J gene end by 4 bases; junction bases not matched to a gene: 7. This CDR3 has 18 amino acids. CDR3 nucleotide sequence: TGTGCCAGCAGCCTCGGGACTAGCGGGGGGGCCCGCACCGGGGAGCTGTTTTTT. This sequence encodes CASSLGTSGGARTGELFF.

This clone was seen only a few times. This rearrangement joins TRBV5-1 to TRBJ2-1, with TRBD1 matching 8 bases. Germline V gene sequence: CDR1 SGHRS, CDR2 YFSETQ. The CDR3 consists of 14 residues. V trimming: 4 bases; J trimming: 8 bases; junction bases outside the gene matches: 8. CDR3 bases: TGCGCCAGCAGCGTACCTCAGGGGGCCGATGAGCAGTTCTTC. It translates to CASSVPQGADEQFF.

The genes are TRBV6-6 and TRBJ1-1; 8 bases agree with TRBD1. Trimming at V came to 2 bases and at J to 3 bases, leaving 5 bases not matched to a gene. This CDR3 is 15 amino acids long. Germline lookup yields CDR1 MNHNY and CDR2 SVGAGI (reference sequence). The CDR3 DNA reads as TGTGCCAGCAGTTACCCAGGACAGGGAGACACTGAAGCTTTCTTT. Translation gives CASSYPGQGDTEAFF.

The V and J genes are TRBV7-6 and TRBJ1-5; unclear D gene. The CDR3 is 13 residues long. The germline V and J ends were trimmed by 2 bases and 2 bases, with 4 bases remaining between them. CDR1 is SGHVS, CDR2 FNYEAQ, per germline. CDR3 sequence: CASSLFGNQPQHF. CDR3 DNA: TGTGCCAGCAGCTTATTCGGCAATCAGCCCCAGCATTTT.

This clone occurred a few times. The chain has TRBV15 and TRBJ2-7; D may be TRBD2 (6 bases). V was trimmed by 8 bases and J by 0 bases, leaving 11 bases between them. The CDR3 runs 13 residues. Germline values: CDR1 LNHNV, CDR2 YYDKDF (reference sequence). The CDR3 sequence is CATADGSSYEQYF. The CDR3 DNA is TGTGCCACCGCGGACGGGAGCTCCTACGAGCAGTACTTC.

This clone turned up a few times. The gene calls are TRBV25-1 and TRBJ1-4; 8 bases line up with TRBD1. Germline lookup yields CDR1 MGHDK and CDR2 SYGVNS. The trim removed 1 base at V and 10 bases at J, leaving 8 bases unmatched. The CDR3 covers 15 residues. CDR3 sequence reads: CASSESAGGGGKLFF. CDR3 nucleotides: TGTGCCAGCAGTGAATCTGCAGGGGGCGGCGGAAAACTGTTTTTT.

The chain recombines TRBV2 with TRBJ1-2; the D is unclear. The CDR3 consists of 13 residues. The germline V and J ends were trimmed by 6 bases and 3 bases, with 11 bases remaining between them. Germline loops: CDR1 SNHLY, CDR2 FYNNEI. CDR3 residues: CASSKGEDYGYTF. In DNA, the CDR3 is TGTGCCAGCAGCAAGGGAGAGGACTATGGCTACACCTTC.

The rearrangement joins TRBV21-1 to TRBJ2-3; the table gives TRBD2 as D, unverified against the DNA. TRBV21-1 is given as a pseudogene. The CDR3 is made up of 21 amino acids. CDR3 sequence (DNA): TGTGCCAGCAGCAAAGAGTCAAGGACCTCCGGGGATAGCGGGGACACAGATACGCAGTATTTT. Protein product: CASSKESRTSGDSGDTDTQYF.

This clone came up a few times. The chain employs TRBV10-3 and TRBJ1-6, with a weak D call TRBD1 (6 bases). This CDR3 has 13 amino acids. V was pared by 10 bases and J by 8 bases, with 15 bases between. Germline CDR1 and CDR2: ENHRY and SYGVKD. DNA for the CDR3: TGTGCCAGCCAAACAGGGTGGGATTCACCCCTCCACTTT. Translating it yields CASQTGWDSPLHF.

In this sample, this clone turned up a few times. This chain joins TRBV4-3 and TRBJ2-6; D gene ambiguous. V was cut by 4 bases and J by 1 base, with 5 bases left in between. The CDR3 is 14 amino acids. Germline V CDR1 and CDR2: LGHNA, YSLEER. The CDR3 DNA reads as TGCGCCAGCAGCCCCCAATCTGGGGCCAACGTCCTGACTTTC. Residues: CASSPQSGANVLTF.

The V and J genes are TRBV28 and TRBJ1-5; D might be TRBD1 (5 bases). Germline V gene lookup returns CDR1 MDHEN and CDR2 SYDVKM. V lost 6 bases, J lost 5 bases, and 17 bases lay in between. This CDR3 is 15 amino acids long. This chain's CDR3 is CASSRYRNRDQPQHF. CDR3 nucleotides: TGTGCCAGCAGCCGATACAGGAACCGGGATCAGCCCCAGCATTTT.

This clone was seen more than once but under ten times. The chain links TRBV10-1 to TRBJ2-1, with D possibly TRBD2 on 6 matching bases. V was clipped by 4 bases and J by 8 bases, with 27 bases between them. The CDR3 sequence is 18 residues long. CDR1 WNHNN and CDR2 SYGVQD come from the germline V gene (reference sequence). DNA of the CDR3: TGCGCCAGCAGTGGACCCGGGCCGGGGGAAGGACGGTTCGATGAGCAGTTCTTC. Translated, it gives CASSGPGPGEGRFDEQFF.

This CDR3 reads CASRDSPGANVLTF. The CDR3, as DNA: TGTGCCAGTAGGGACAGTCCTGGGGCCAACGTCCTGACTTTC. V gene TRBV19 combines with J gene TRBJ2-6, with a possible D match to TRBD1 (6 bases). Trimming cost V 6 bases and J 2 bases, with 8 bases left between them. Germline V gene sequence: CDR1 LNHDA, CDR2 SQIVND (reference sequence). CDR3 length equals 14 residues.

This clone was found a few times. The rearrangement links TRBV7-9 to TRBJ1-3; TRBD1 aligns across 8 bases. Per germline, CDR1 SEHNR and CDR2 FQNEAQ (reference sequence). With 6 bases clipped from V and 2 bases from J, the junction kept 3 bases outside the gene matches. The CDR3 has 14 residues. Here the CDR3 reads CASRSTGAGNTIYF. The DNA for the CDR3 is TGTGCCAGCAGGTCGACAGGGGCTGGAAACACCATATATTTT.

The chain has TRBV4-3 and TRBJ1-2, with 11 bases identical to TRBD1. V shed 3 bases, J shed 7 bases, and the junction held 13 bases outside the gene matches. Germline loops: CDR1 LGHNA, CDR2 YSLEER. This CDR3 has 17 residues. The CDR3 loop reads CASSQAVDRGLRVGYTF. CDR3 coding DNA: TGCGCCAGCAGCCAGGCCGTGGACAGGGGGCTTAGAGTTGGCTACACCTTC.

This chain's CDR3 is CAISDGGEQYF. Written as DNA, the CDR3 is TGTGCCATCAGTGACGGGGGCGAGCAGTACTTC. V and J are TRBV10-3 and TRBJ2-7; tentative D call: TRBD2 (6 bases). CDR3 size: 11 residues. The germline V gene encodes CDR1 ENHRY and CDR2 SYGVKD. The V end was cut by 3 bases, the J end by 6 bases, with 6 bases between.

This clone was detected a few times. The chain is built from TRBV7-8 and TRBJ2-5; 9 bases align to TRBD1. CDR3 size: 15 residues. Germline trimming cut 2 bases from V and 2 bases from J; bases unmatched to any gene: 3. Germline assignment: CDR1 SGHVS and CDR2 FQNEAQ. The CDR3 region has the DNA TGTGCCAGCAGCTTACGACAGGGGGTTCAAGAGACCCAGTACTTC. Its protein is CASSLRQGVQETQYF.

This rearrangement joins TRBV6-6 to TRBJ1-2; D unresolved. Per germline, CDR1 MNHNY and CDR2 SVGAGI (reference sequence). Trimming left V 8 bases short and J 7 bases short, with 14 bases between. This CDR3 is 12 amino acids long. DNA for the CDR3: TGTGCCAGCTTAAGTCCGGGAAGTGGCTACACCTTC. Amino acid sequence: CASLSPGSGYTF.

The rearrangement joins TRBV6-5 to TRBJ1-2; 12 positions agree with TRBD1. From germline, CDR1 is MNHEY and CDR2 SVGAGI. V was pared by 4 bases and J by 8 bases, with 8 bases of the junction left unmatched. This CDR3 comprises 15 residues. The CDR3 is CASSSGTGGGWGYTF. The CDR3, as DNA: TGTGCCAGCAGTTCCGGGACAGGGGGCGGTTGGGGCTACACCTTC.

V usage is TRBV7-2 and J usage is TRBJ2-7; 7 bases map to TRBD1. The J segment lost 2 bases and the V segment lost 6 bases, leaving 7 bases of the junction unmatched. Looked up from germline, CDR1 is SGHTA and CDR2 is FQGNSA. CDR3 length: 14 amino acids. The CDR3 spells CASRRQGTTYEQYF. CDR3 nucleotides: TGTGCCAGCAGACGACAGGGCACCACCTACGAGCAGTACTTC.

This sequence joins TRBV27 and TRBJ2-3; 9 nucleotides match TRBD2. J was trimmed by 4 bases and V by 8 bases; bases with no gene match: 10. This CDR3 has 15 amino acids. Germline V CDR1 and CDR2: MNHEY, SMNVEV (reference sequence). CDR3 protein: CASEKRGAGSDTQYF. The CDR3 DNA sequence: TGTGCCAGCGAAAAGCGGGGGGCAGGGTCAGATACGCAGTATTTT.

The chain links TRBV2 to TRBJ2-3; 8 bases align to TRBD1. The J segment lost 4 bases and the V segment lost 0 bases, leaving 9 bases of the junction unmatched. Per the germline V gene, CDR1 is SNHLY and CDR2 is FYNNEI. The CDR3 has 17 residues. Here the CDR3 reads CASSEAGTGRGSDTQYF. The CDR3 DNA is TGTGCCAGCAGTGAAGCCGGGACAGGTCGGGGGTCAGATACGCAGTATTTT.

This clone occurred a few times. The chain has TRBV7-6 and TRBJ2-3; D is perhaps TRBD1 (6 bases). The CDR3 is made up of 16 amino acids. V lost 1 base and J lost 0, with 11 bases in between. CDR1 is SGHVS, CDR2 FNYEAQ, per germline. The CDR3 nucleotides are TGTGCCAGCAGCTTAGGATCTAGGGGGAGCACAGATACGCAGTATTTT. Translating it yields CASSLGSRGSTDTQYF. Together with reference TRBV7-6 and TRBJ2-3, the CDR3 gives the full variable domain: GAGVSQSPRYKVTKRGQDVALRCDPISGHVSLYWYRQALGQGPEFLTYFNYEAQQDKSGLPNDRFSAERPEGSISTLTIQRTEQRDSAMYRCASSLGSRGSTDTQYFGPGTRLTVL.

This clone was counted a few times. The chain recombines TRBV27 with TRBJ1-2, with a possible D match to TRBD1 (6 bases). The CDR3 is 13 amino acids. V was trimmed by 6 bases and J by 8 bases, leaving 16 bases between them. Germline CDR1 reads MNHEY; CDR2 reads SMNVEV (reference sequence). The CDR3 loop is CASSTSTGPGYTF. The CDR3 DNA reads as TGTGCCAGCAGCACCTCCACAGGGCCCGGCTACACCTTC.

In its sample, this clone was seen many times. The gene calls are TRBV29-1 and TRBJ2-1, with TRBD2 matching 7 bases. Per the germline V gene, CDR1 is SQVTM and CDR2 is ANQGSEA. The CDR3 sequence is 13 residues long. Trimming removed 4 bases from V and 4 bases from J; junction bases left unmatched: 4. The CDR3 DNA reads TGCAGCGTTGGTCGCGGGGGATACAATGAGCAGTTCTTC. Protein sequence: CSVGRGGYNEQFF.

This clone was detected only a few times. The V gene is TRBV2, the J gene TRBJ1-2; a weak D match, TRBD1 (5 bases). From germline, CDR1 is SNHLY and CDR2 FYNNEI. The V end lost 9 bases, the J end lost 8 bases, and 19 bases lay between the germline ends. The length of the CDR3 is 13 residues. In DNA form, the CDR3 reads TGTGCCAGTGCATCTAGCGGGGGGGGAGGCTACACCTTC. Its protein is CASASSGGGGYTF.

CDR3 protein: CASSLSGRTTEAFF. DNA for the CDR3: TGTGCCAGCAGCTTGTCCGGGAGGACCACTGAAGCTTTCTTT. The chain links TRBV5-4 to TRBJ1-1; no clear D. Germline CDR1 is SGHNT and CDR2 is YYREEE (reference sequence). This CDR3 region has 14 residues. Trimming left V 1 base short and J 4 bases short, with 11 bases between.

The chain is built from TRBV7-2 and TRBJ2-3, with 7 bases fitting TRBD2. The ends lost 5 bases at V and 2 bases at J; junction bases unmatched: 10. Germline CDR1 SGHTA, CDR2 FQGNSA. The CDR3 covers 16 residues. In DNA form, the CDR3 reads TGTGCCAGCAGCAGGACGGAGCGGGGCTTCACAGATACGCAGTATTTT. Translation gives CASSRTERGFTDTQYF.

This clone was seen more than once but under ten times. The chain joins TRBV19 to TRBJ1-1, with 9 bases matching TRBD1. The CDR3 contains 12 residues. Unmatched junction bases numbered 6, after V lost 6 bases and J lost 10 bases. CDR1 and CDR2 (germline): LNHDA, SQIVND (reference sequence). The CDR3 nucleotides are TGTGCCAGTAGCCTGGACAGGGGACGAGCTTTCTTT. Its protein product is CASSLDRGRAFF.